Below are 25 T cell receptor beta chains sequenced from a single sample in a study of blood T cell repertoires in COVID-19. The protocol was immunoSEQ multiplex PCR, while the TCRdb copy is restricted to in-frame clones and leaves out a portion. This table has 200,000 to 250,000 clones, roughly 84% appearing once. Input material: peripheral blood. The source is a woman aged 80 or over with acute or convalescent COVID-19.

This chain uses TRBV19 with TRBJ2-1; a weak D match, TRBD2 (6 bases). The CDR3 loop spans 13 amino acids. The germline CDR1 and CDR2 sequences are LNHDA and SQIVND (reference sequence). The V end lost 4 bases, the J end lost 7 bases, and 11 bases lay between the germline ends. The CDR3: CASSTTRWNEQFF. CDR3 coding DNA: TGTGCCAGTAGTACGACTAGGTGGAATGAGCAGTTCTTC.

The rearrangement uses TRBV5-4 and TRBJ1-2; 7 bases are a match to TRBD1. Germline trimming cut 0 bases from V and 8 bases from J; bases unmatched to any gene: 4. The CDR3 covers 13 residues. Germline V gene sequence: CDR1 SGHNT, CDR2 YYREEE (reference sequence). The CDR3 nucleotides read TGTGCCAGCAGCTTGGGAGGGGGCGAGGGCTACACCTTC. This gives the protein CASSLGGGEGYTF.

The gene calls are TRBV7-6 and TRBJ1-4; 10 positions match TRBD1. Germline V lookup: CDR1 SGHVS, CDR2 FNYEAQ. Trimming cost V 3 bases and J 5 bases; bases outside gene matches: 3. This CDR3 region has 15 residues. CDR3 DNA sequence: TGTGCCAGCAGCTTGGGGGGACAGGGGAATGAAAAACTGTTTTTT. It codes for CASSLGGQGNEKLFF.

The chain employs TRBV19 and TRBJ1-2, with TRBD1 matching 7 bases. The CDR3 extends over 13 amino acids. The germline CDR1 and CDR2 sequences are LNHDA and SQIVND (reference sequence). After removal of 5 bases from V and 5 bases from J, the junction contained 5 bases not matched to a gene. CDR3 sequence: CASSALTGYGYTF. The CDR3, as DNA: TGTGCCAGTAGTGCATTGACAGGGTATGGCTACACCTTC.

This clone was detected once. CDR3 in DNA: TGTGCCATCAGTACCGGTAAAGGGGGCTCGTTGTGGGAGCAGTACTTC. It specifies CAISTGKGGSLWEQYF. The chain couples TRBV10-3 to TRBJ2-7, with 7 nucleotides matching TRBD1. V shed 5 bases, J shed 7 bases, and the junction held 17 bases outside the gene matches. The CDR3 length is 16 residues. Germline V gene data show CDR1 as ENHRY and CDR2 as SYGVKD.

This chain connects TRBV4-2 to TRBJ2-7; perhaps TRBD1 as D (5 bases). The CDR3 is 16 amino acids. Trimming removed 3 bases at V and 6 bases at J, with 21 bases between. CDR1 is LGHNA, CDR2 YNFKEQ, per germline. The CDR3 region has the DNA TGTGCCAGCAGCCATCCCCAAGGAAGGGGATCCCGCGAGCAGTACTTC. This codes for CASSHPQGRGSREQYF.

This clone was observed a few times. This rearrangement joins TRBV6-6 to TRBJ2-1; 8 bases fit TRBD1. The CDR3 has 14 residues. Germline V gene lookup returns CDR1 MNHNY and CDR2 SVGAGI (reference sequence). Unmatched junction bases numbered 10, after V lost 5 bases and J lost 10 bases. Here the CDR3 reads CASSPGQGVKEQFF. The CDR3, as DNA: TGTGCCAGCAGTCCCGGACAGGGAGTCAAGGAGCAGTTCTTC.

V usage is TRBV29-1 and J usage is TRBJ2-7; TRBD2 agrees at 9 bases. Losses at the gene ends were 1 base for V and 3 bases for J; bases not matched to a gene: 10. This CDR3 is built from 16 residues. Germline V gives CDR1 SQVTM, CDR2 ANQGSEA. This CDR3 is CSVEVASGESFYEQYF. The CDR3 DNA reads TGCAGCGTTGAAGTGGCTAGCGGGGAATCTTTCTACGAGCAGTACTTC.

The chain links TRBV11-3 to TRBJ1-1, with 8 positions matching TRBD1. The CDR3 totals 15 residues. Germline V lookup: CDR1 SGHNT, CDR2 YENEEA. J gave up 1 base and V 3 bases, and 4 bases lay outside the gene matches. In DNA form, the CDR3 reads TGTGCCAGCAGCTTTGAGGACAGGGAGAACACTGAAGCTTTCTTT. Translated, it gives CASSFEDRENTEAFF.

This clone was recorded once. The V and J genes are TRBV19 and TRBJ2-7; TRBD2 matches at 10 bases. Germline V CDR1 and CDR2: LNHDA, SQIVND (reference sequence). The CDR3 is made up of 16 amino acids. V dropped 5 bases and J dropped 5; count of bases not matched to a gene: 12. This CDR3 is CASSAGGLADYDEQYF. DNA of the CDR3: TGTGCCAGTAGTGCGGGCGGACTAGCGGATTATGACGAGCAGTACTTC.

The J gene is TRBJ2-7, the V gene TRBV3-1 (or the pseudogene TRBV3-2), with 9 bases fitting TRBD1. Germline CDR1 LGHDT, CDR2 YNNKEL (reference sequence). The CDR3 is made up of 14 amino acids. V dropped 2 bases and J dropped 9; count of bases not matched to a gene: 8. The DNA for the CDR3 is TGTGCCAGCAGCCAAAGGACAGGGGTCCTTGTGCAGTACTTC. Its translation is CASSQRTGVLVQYF.

The CDR3 nucleotides are TGTGCCAGCAGTGGAGGGTCGGGGGTAAGCAATCAGCCCCAGCATTTT. Protein: CASSGGSGVSNQPQHF. The chain uses TRBV2 and TRBJ1-5, with D perhaps TRBD1 (5 bases). The germline V and J ends were trimmed by 4 bases and 1 base, with 14 bases remaining between them. The CDR3 loop spans 16 amino acids. Germline assignment: CDR1 SNHLY and CDR2 FYNNEI.

This clone was detected a few times. The sample has other DNA sequences that encode this CDR3 too. The V and J genes are TRBV27 and TRBJ1-5; TRBD1 is a possible D gene (5 bases). V shed 6 bases and J shed 0 bases, with 9 bases lying between them. Germline CDR1 MNHEY, CDR2 SMNVEV (reference sequence). The CDR3 covers 14 residues. The CDR3 sequence is CASRPDTSNQPQHF. In nucleotides, the CDR3 is TGTGCCAGCAGACCGGACACTAGCAATCAGCCCCAGCATTTT.

The chain joins TRBV5-1 to TRBJ2-2; D possibly corresponds to TRBD1 (5 bases). Between the trimmed V and J ends, which lost 0 bases and 7 bases, there was a span of 13 bases. Germline CDR1 is SGHRS and CDR2 is YFSETQ. The CDR3 sequence is 15 residues long. The CDR3 DNA reads TGCGCCAGCAGCTTGGGGCCAGGGTTTATCGGGGAGCTGTTTTTT. It codes for CASSLGPGFIGELFF.

This clone has a handful of counts. The J gene is TRBJ1-5, the V gene TRBV11-2; no definite D call. CDR1 is SGHAT and CDR2 is FQNNGV in the germline V gene. The CDR3 length is 13 residues. V was cut by 3 bases and J by 1 base, with 4 bases left in between. CDR3 sequence reads: CASSFRSNQPQHF. CDR3 nucleotides: TGTGCCAGCAGCTTTCGGAGCAATCAGCCCCAGCATTTT. Full variable domain (missing parts from reference TRBV11-2 and TRBJ1-5): EAGVAQSPRYKIIEKRQSVAFWCNPISGHATLYWYQQILGQGPKLLIQFQNNGVVDDSQLPKDRFSAERLKGVDSTLKIQPAKLEDSAVYLCASSFRSNQPQHFGDGTRLSIL.

V usage is TRBV19 and J usage is TRBJ2-5; D gene uncertain. Deletions cut 3 bases from V and 1 base from J, with 9 bases between. This CDR3 has 14 residues. CDR1 and CDR2 from the germline V gene are LNHDA and SQIVND (reference sequence). The CDR3 region is CASSMGRTQETQYF. In DNA, the CDR3 is TGTGCCAGTAGTATGGGCAGAACCCAAGAGACCCAGTACTTC.

The rearrangement uses TRBV5-5 and TRBJ2-2, with 9 bases that match TRBD1. Germline trimming cut 4 bases from V and 7 bases from J; bases unmatched to any gene: 8. The CDR3 is made up of 15 amino acids. Germline V gene sequence: CDR1 SGHKS, CDR2 YYEKEE (reference sequence). The CDR3: CASSTDRGVVGELFF. As DNA, the CDR3 is TGTGCCAGCAGCACGGACAGGGGCGTAGTCGGGGAGCTGTTTTTT.

About this clone itself: Additional DNA sequences in this sample encode the identical CDR3. V and J are TRBV7-3 and TRBJ1-3; 8 bases line up with TRBD1. J was trimmed by 4 bases and V by 5 bases; bases with no gene match: 4. Germline values: CDR1 SGHTA, CDR2 FQGTGA. This CDR3 contains 14 residues. The CDR3: CASSPGTGGNTIYF. The CDR3 region has the DNA TGTGCCAGCAGCCCCGGGACAGGAGGAAACACCATATATTTT.

CDR3: CATSKMGRTGSYEQYF. The CDR3 DNA follows: TGTGCCACCAGCAAGATGGGTCGGACAGGATCCTACGAGCAGTACTTC. The genes are TRBV15 and TRBJ2-7, with 7 bases identical to TRBD1. Trimming took 4 bases from V and 1 from J; bases not matched to a gene: 10. The germline CDR1 and CDR2 sequences are LNHNV and YYDKDF (reference sequence). The CDR3 runs 16 residues.

Of note for this clone: A junction end diverges from the germline sequence, so it may reflect a read error. The rearrangement links TRBV7-8 to TRBJ1-2, with TRBD1 matching over 7 bases. The CDR3 length is 15 residues. The germline V gene encodes CDR1 SGHVS and CDR2 FQNEAQ. CDR3 bases: TGTGCCAGCAGCTTACCCGCCGTCCGACAGGGAGGAAGTGCCTTC. Protein: CASSLPAVRQGGSAF. Full variable domain (missing parts from reference TRBV7-8 and TRBJ1-2): GAGVSQSPRYKVAKRGQDVALRCDPISGHVSLFWYQQALGQGPEFLTYFQNEAQLDKSGLPSDRFFAERPEGSVSTLKIQRTQQEDSAVYLCASSLPAVRQGGSAFGSGTRLTVV.

This clone has more than one count but fewer than ten. One junction end disagrees with the germline gene, perhaps due to a read error. The chain employs TRBV24-1 and TRBJ2-7; TRBD1 might be the D (7 bases). CDR3 length equals 15 residues. Germline CDR1 is KGHDR and CDR2 is SFDVKD. This CDR3 is CAASRGAKGTYEQYF. CDR3 nucleotide sequence: TGTGCCGCCAGCAGGGGGGCAAAGGGCACCTACGAGCAGTACTTC.

V gene TRBV5-5 combines with J gene TRBJ2-5; a weak D match, TRBD1 (5 bases). This CDR3 is built from 14 residues. Looked up from germline, CDR1 is SGHKS and CDR2 is YYEKEE (reference sequence). The germline V and J ends were trimmed by 5 bases and 0 bases, with 11 bases remaining between them. In DNA, the CDR3 is TGTGCCAGCAGTTCCTCAGGGAACCAAGAGACCCAGTACTTC. It translates to CASSSSGNQETQYF.

This clone came up once. The chain employs TRBV7-9 and TRBJ1-5; D is uncertain. CDR1 and CDR2 from the germline V gene are SEHNR and FQNEAQ (reference sequence). V shed 1 base and J shed 3 bases, with 10 bases lying between them. The CDR3 contains 15 residues. The CDR3 sequence is CASSLGSDFNQPQHF. For the CDR3, the DNA is TGTGCCAGCAGCTTAGGGTCAGACTTCAATCAGCCCCAGCATTTT.

This clone occurred once. The gene calls are TRBV6-2 or TRBV6-3 and TRBJ2-7, with no clear D. In germline, CDR1 is MNHEY, CDR2 SVGEGT. Trimming shortened V by 2 bases and J by 3 bases, and 8 bases separated the two germline ends. The length of the CDR3 is 13 residues. As DNA, the CDR3 is TGTGCCAGCAGTTACGTCTCAGGCTACGAGCAGTACTTC. This gives the protein CASSYVSGYEQYF.

V usage is TRBV11-3 and J usage is TRBJ2-1; 12 nucleotides agree with TRBD2. Germline CDR1 and CDR2: SGHNT and YENEEA. The CDR3 contains 16 residues. V was clipped by 4 bases and J by 1 base; unmatched bases: 2. The CDR3 here is CASSSSGGASYNEQFF. CDR3 sequence (DNA): TGTGCCAGCAGCTCTAGCGGGGGGGCGTCCTACAATGAGCAGTTCTTC.